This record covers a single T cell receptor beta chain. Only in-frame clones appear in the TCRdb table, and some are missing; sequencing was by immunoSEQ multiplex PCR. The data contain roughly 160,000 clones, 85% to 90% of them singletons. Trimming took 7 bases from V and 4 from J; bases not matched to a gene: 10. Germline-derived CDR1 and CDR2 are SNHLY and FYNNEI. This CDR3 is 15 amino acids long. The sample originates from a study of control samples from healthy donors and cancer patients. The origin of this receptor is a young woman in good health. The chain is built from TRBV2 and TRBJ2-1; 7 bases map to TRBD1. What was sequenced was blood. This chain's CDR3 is CASMGDEDRYNEQFF. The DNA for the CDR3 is TGTGCCAGCATGGGGGATGAGGACAGGTACAATGAGCAGTTCTTC.